This TCR beta chain came from a study of post-analysis software for immune sequencing data. Overall study: There were relapsing-remitting, secondary progressive and progressive-relapsing multiple sclerosis among the disease courses included.

Included in the TCR beta cDNA libraries were unique molecular identifiers. Roughly 500,000 cDNA molecules were obtained per 1 to 10 million input T cells. One entry per CDR3 protein, called by TCRdb with MiXCR from the PCR reads. The sample shows roughly 670,000 distinct CDR3 sequences, about 60% of them seen only once. A note on this clonotype: What it binds is unknown.

Germline V lookup: CDR1 SGHRS, CDR2 YFSETQ. The V and J ends lost 6 bases and 3 bases respectively, with 15 bases between them. This CDR3 has 14 residues. General observations from the study: TRBV segments more frequent in patients than in controls numbered five and included TRBV5-6, TRBV5-1 and TRBV20-1. Controls showed significantly higher normalized Chao1 diversity than did multiple sclerosis patients. Those samples that were prepared in the same batch co-clustered strongly by F measure.

Specimen: blood. The chain recombines TRBV5-1 with TRBJ2-5, with D perhaps assigned TRBD1 or TRBD2 (6 bases each). This sequence originates from a girl aged 2 to 9 with multiple sclerosis. The CDR3 DNA is TGCGCCAGCACCCCGGGGGCCCCAGAAGAGACCCAGTACTTC. It translates to CASTPGAPEETQYF.